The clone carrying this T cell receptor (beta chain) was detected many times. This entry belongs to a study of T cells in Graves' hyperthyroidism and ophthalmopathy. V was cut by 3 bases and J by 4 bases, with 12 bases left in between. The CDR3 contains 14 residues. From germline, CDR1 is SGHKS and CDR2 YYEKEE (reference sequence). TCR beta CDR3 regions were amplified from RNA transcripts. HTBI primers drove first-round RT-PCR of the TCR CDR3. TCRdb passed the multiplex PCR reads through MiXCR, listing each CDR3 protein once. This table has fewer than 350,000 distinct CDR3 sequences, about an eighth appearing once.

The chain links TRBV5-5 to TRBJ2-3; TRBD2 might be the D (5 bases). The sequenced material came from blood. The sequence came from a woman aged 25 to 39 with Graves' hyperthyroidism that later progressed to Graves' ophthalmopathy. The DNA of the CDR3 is TGTGCCAGCAGCTCCGGGCTGAGGGCAGATACGCAGTATTTT. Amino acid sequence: CASSSGLRADTQYF.